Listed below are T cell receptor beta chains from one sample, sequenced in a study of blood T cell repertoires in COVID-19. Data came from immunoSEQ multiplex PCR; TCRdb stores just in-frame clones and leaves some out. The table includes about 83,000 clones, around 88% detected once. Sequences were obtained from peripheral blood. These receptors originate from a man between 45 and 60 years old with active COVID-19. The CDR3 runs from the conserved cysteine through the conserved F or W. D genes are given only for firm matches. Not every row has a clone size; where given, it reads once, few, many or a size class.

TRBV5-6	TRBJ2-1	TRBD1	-	TGTGCCAGCAGCTTGGAGGGACAGGGATACAATGAGCAGTTCTTC	CASSLEGQGYNEQFF
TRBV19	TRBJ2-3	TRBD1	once	TGTGCCAGTAACAGGGGGACTAGCACAGATACGCAGTATTTT	CASNRGTSTDTQYF
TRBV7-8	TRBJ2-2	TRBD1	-	TGTGCCAGCAGCGCCTACCGGGACAGGCGGCGGGGCGGGGAGCTGTTTTTT	CASSAYRDRRRGGELFF
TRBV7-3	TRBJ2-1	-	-	TGTGCCAGCAGCTTAACATCTAGCAGATCGAACAATGAGCAGTTCTTC	CASSLTSSRSNNEQFF
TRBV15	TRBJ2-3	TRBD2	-	TGTGCCACCAGCAGTGCGGGGGTTTCCACAGATACGCAGTATTTT	CATSSAGVSTDTQYF
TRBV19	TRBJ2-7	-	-	TGTGCCAGTAGTATATCCACTAGCAGAAACTACGAGCAGTACTTC	CASSISTSRNYEQYF
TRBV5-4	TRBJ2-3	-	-	TGTGCCAGCAGTCTCAGCACAGATACGCAGTATTTT	CASSLSTDTQYF
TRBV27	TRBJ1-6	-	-	TGTGCCAGCAGTTTGAGGGCGGGGATGAATTCACCCCTCCACTTT	CASSLRAGMNSPLHF
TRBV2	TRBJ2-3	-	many	TGTGCCAGCACCGTCACAGATACGCAGTATTTT	CASTVTDTQYF
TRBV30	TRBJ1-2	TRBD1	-	TGTGCCTGGAGTAAGGGACAGGGGAGCTATGGCTACACCTTC	CAWSKGQGSYGYTF
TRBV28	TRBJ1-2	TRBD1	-	TGTGCCAGCCTCGAGGGGGCGCTTAGAAAGTATGGCTACACCTTC	CASLEGALRKYGYTF
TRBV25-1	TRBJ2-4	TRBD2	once	TGTGCCAGCAGTCGTTACGCGGGGGGGAGAACCAAAAACATTCAGTACTTC	CASSRYAGGRTKNIQYF
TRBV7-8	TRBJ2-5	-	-	TGTGCCAGCAGCCGATTGAGGGAAGAGACCCAGTACTTC	CASSRLREETQYF
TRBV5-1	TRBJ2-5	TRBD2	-	TGCGCCAGCAGCCAAAGGGGGACTAGCGGGTACCAAGAGACCCAGTACTTC	CASSQRGTSGYQETQYF
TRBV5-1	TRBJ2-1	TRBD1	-	TGCGCCAGCACGGACAGGGGTTCGCTCACCTACAATGAGCAGTTCTTC	CASTDRGSLTYNEQFF
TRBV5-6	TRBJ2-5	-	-	TGTGCCAGCAGCTTGGCGGGGGAGATCTTAAACCAAGAGACCCAGTACTTC	CASSLAGEILNQETQYF
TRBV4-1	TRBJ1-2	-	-	TGCGCCAGCAGCCAAGCGGAACATACGGGGGGCTACACCTTC	CASSQAEHTGGYTF
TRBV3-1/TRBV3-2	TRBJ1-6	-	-	TGTGCCAGCAGCCCAAGCTCGGGAGGGTGGGTACCCCTCCACTTT	CASSPSSGGWVPLHF
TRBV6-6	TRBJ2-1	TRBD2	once	TGTGCCAGCAGTTACTACGGCGGGAGAGGAGGGAATGAGCAGTTCTTC	CASSYYGGRGGNEQFF
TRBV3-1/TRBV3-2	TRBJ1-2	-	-	TGTGCCAGCAGCCAAACAGGGACGGGGGGCTACACCTTC	CASSQTGTGGYTF
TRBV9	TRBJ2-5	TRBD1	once	TGTGAAAAAAGCTCCCCTAGACAGGGACAGCCAGAGACCCAGTACTTC	CEKSSPRQGQPETQYF